This TCR beta chain was documented in a study of blood T cell repertoires in COVID-19. Study-wide background: Researchers got acute and convalescent COVID-19 samples from the United States, Italy and Spain. PBMCs, B-cell-depleted T cells, or T cells provided the cDNA or gDNA that made up the material.

This clone appeared a single time. Germline CDR1 SGHRS, CDR2 YFSETQ. The CDR3 has 14 residues. V dropped 3 bases and J dropped 3 bases, with 10 bases sitting between them. The protocol was immunoSEQ multiplex PCR, while the TCRdb copy is restricted to in-frame clones and leaves out a portion. Found here are about 160,000 clones, more than 65% of them singletons; the top ten hold about 5%. The source is a woman in her thirties or forties with acute COVID-19. The sample was PBMCs or T cells enriched from blood (not recorded which). The genes are TRBV5-1 and TRBJ2-1; TRBD2 might be the D (6 bases). For the CDR3, the DNA is TGCGCCAGCAGCTACGCTAGCGACTACAATGAGCAGTTCTTC. Translation: CASSYASDYNEQFF. Supplemented by reference TRBV5-1 and TRBJ2-1, the full variable domain reads KAGVTQTPRYLIKTRGQQVTLSCSPISGHRSVSWYQQTPGQGLQFLFEYFSETQRNKGNFPGRFSGRQFSNSRSEMNVSTLELGDSALYLCASSYASDYNEQFFGPGTRLTVL.